One and the same sample provided the 20 T cell receptor beta chains below, sequenced in a study of blood T cells in healthy people across ages (dated by TCRdb to the mid-2010s). Receptor amplification or capture employed 5' RACE. The listed sequencing device is Illumina HiSeq 2500. The second PCR ran for about 6 to 11 cycles and used a J-beta primer mix along with a sample-barcoded 5' primer. TCRdb reworked the public reads: Q25 trimming with fastp, MiXCR clone assembly, productive beta chains retained. Under each unique CDR3 protein, matching rows form one entry showing the most common genes and DNA. For this sample there are approximately 1.5 million distinct CDR3 sequences; 34% appear just once. Over 9% of the sample comes from the top ten. Sequencing was performed on blood. Every receptor here comes from a woman younger than 45 in good health.

The gene calls are TRBV21-1 and TRBJ2-4; TRBD1 is the table's D call, not checked against the DNA. TRBV21-1 is an annotated pseudogene. CDR3 length: 18 amino acids. CDR3 nucleotides: TGTGCCAGCAGCTTACGACAACGCCCTAATCTAGCCAAAAACATTCAGTACTTC. This codes for CASSLRQRPNLAKNIQYF.

V is TRBV14 and J is TRBJ2-5, with D tentatively TRBD1 (6 bases). Trimming stripped 5 bases from V and 13 bases from J, with 20 bases between. CDR1 SGHDN and CDR2 FVKESK come from the germline V gene. This CDR3 region has 13 residues. CDR3 in DNA: TGTGCCAGCAGCGCACGGGACACCCAAAGGGCGTACTTC. This encodes CASSARDTQRAYF. The complete variable domain, with remaining parts taken from reference TRBV14 and TRBJ2-5, reads EAGVTQFPSHSVIEKGQTVTLRCDPISGHDNLYWYRRVMGKEIKFLLHFVKESKQDESGMPNNRFLAERTGGTYSTLKVQPAELEDSGVYFCASSARDTQRAYFGPGTRLLVL.

This chain joins TRBV11-2 and TRBJ2-3, with D perhaps TRBD1 (6 bases). Germline V gene data show CDR1 as SGHAT and CDR2 as FQNNGV. V lost 1 base and J lost 3, with 14 bases in between. The CDR3 extends over 16 amino acids. Written as DNA, the CDR3 is TGTGCCAGCAGCTTAGGGGCGGACAGACAGACAGATACGCAGTATTTT. Its protein is CASSLGADRQTDTQYF.

This clonotype was counted only a few times. The rearrangement joins TRBV12-3 or TRBV12-4 to TRBJ1-5, with D unresolved. The CDR3 consists of 12 residues. Trimming took off 6 bases at V and 4 bases at J, with 7 bases between the two ends. The CDR3 here is CASREANQPQHF. CDR3 DNA: TGTGCCAGCAGAGAAGCAAATCAGCCCCAGCATTTT.

The chain has TRBV5-1 and TRBJ2-7, with 9 bases lining up with TRBD2. CDR1 and CDR2 from the germline V gene are SGHRS and YFSETQ. V lost 3 bases and J lost 2; bases outside the gene matches: 6. The length of the CDR3 is 15 residues. As DNA, the CDR3 is TGCGCCAGCAGCTCTAGCGGGATGAATGCCTACGAGCAGTACTTC. Translating it yields CASSSSGMNAYEQYF.

This clonotype was counted only a few times. The chain combines TRBV11-2 with TRBJ1-1, with D uncertain. CDR3 length equals 14 residues. Germline values: CDR1 SGHAT, CDR2 FQNNGV. V lost 1 base, J lost 1 base, and 7 bases lay in between. The CDR3 loop reads CASSLGFRNTEAFF. The CDR3 DNA sequence: TGTGCCAGCAGCTTAGGTTTCCGGAACACTGAAGCTTTCTTT.

This clonotype was observed a handful of times. V is TRBV7-9 and J is TRBJ2-6; D remains unclear. This CDR3 has 17 residues. Trimming pared 2 bases from V and 0 bases from J, leaving 11 bases between. CDR1 and CDR2 from the germline V gene are SEHNR and FQNEAQ (reference sequence). CDR3 in amino acids: CASSLPGPVSGANVLTF. CDR3 in DNA: TGTGCCAGCAGCTTACCCGGGCCAGTCTCTGGGGCCAACGTCCTGACTTTC.

This chain uses TRBV12-3 or TRBV12-4 with TRBJ2-5, with unresolved D. Near its end, the DNA agrees better with TRBJ2-7, so the J call may be wrong. This CDR3 has 13 residues. The CDR3 sequence: CASSSLGTYEQYF. The CDR3 bases are TGTGCCAGCAGTTCCCTCGGAACCTACGAGCAGTACTTC.

This clonotype turned up a few times. The rearrangement links TRBV7-3 to TRBJ2-2, with 13 bases matching TRBD2. CDR3 length equals 18 residues. Germline V lookup: CDR1 SGHTA, CDR2 FQGTGA. V lost 5 bases to trimming and J lost 4 bases; unmatched junction nucleotides: 10. CDR3 coding DNA: TGTGCCAGCAGCCCGGGGACTAGCGGGACCCCGGGCACCGGGGAGCTGTTTTTT. This gives the protein CASSPGTSGTPGTGELFF.

The table lists this clonotype with many counts. The chain couples TRBV7-9 to TRBJ1-2, with a tentative D call TRBD1 (5 bases). The CDR3 spans 14 residues. The V and J ends lost 7 bases and 2 bases respectively, with 14 bases between them. In germline, CDR1 is SEHNR, CDR2 FQNEAQ (reference sequence). CDR3 DNA sequence: TGTGCCAGCACCATCCGGGGGGAGAACTATGGCTACACCTTC. Translated, it gives CASTIRGENYGYTF.

This clonotype was seen only a few times. The rearrangement uses TRBV4-1 and TRBJ1-1; D is undetermined. V shed 2 bases and J shed 4 bases, with 8 bases lying between them. CDR1 is MGHRA and CDR2 is YSYEKL in the germline V gene. The CDR3 runs to 13 residues. CDR3: CASSQPTSTEAFF. The CDR3 DNA reads as TGCGCCAGCAGCCAACCCACCAGCACTGAAGCTTTCTTT.

The chain uses TRBV28 and TRBJ2-1, with 13 positions matching TRBD2. Germline CDR1 is MDHEN and CDR2 is SYDVKM. J gave up 15 bases and V 5 bases, and 13 bases lay outside the gene matches. The CDR3 extends over 15 amino acids. CDR3 protein: CASSPGTSGATPGFF. The CDR3, as DNA: TGTGCCAGCAGTCCGGGGACTAGCGGGGCCACCCCCGGGTTCTTC.

This clonotype was recorded a few times. The rearrangement uses TRBV18 and TRBJ1-5; weak D call: TRBD1 (6 bases). The V end was cut by 6 bases, the J end by 0 bases, with 12 bases between. Germline V gene lookup returns CDR1 KGHSH and CDR2 LQKENI. The CDR3 length is 15 residues. The CDR3 sequence is CASSAQGDSNQPQHF. The CDR3 nucleotides read TGTGCCAGCTCGGCACAGGGTGATAGCAATCAGCCCCAGCATTTT. Looking up the rest from reference TRBV18 and TRBJ1-5 gives the full variable domain: NAGVMQNPRHLVRRRGQEARLRCSPMKGHSHVYWYRQLPEEGLKFMVYLQKENIIDESGMPKERFSAEFPKEGPSILRIQQVVRGDSAAYFCASSAQGDSNQPQHFGDGTRLSIL.

The rearrangement uses TRBV4-1 and TRBJ1-1; a possible D gene is TRBD1 (6 bases). The CDR3 contains 16 residues. CDR1 and CDR2 from the germline V gene are MGHRA and YSYEKL. Trimming pared 3 bases from V and 0 bases from J, leaving 14 bases between. The DNA for the CDR3 is TGCGCCAGCAGCCAGGAGACCGACAGGTTGAACACTGAAGCTTTCTTT. Protein sequence: CASSQETDRLNTEAFF.

A few counts support this clonotype. This chain uses TRBV18 with TRBJ2-7; 7 bases align to TRBD2. J gave up 5 bases and V 0 bases, and 1 base lay outside the gene matches. The CDR3 totals 13 residues. Germline V lookup: CDR1 KGHSH, CDR2 LQKENI. Here the CDR3 DNA reads TGTGCCAGCTCACCACCTGGGGGGGACGAGCAGTACTTC. Translating gives CASSPPGGDEQYF.

The sample holds many counts of this clonotype. The chain employs TRBV4-1 and TRBJ1-4, with 7 positions matching TRBD1. Germline trimming cut 8 bases from V and 4 bases from J; bases unmatched to any gene: 7. Germline CDR1 reads MGHRA; CDR2 reads YSYEKL. This CDR3 has 14 amino acids. This CDR3 reads CASRGTAINEKLFF. In DNA form, the CDR3 reads TGCGCCAGCCGGGGGACAGCCATTAATGAAAAACTGTTTTTT.

A remark on this clonotype: Sequence at one end of the junction differs from germline and may be a read error. The rearrangement links TRBV27 to TRBJ2-7; 7 nucleotides line up with TRBD1. Germline V gene lookup returns CDR1 MNHEY and CDR2 SMNVEV (reference sequence). The CDR3 is 15 residues long. The DNA of the CDR3 is TGTGCCAACAGTCCCCGCCCAGGGGGTACCTACGAGCAGTACTTC. Amino acid sequence: CANSPRPGGTYEQYF.

The chain carries TRBV7-7 and TRBJ2-3; D perhaps matches TRBD1 (5 bases). The CDR3 length is 15 residues. Germline CDR1 SSHAT, CDR2 FNYEAQ (reference sequence). V was pared by 8 bases and J by 4 bases, with 19 bases between. The CDR3 reads CASPIQAGPSDTQYF. The CDR3 bases are TGTGCCAGCCCGATCCAAGCAGGGCCCTCAGATACGCAGTATTTT.

The V call is TRBV5-5, the J call TRBJ1-6; D gene unclear. Germline CDR1 SGHKS, CDR2 YYEKEE (reference sequence). The CDR3 runs 15 residues. The ends were cut back, 4 bases at V and 5 bases at J, with 13 bases in the middle. The CDR3, as DNA: TGTGCCAGCAGCCCCGATGGCGCCAATAATTCACCCCTCCACTTT. Protein: CASSPDGANNSPLHF.

This clonotype was seen many times. V gene TRBV7-3 combines with J gene TRBJ2-7, with 7 nucleotides matching TRBD2. J gave up 4 bases and V 5 bases, and 8 bases lay outside the gene matches. This CDR3 region has 14 residues. The germline gives CDR1 SGHTA, CDR2 FQGTGA. CDR3 DNA: TGTGCCAGCAGCCCTCGGGGCGGGAGATACGAGCAGTACTTC. Residues: CASSPRGGRYEQYF.